Shown below are 13 T cell receptor beta chains from a single sample sequenced in a study of T-cell memory formation after mild COVID-19. TCRdb re-called the 5' RACE reads with MiXCR, one entry per CDR3 protein. The sample holds over 30,000 distinct CDR3 sequences, approximately 10% seen once. The specimen was PBMCs or a T cell subset sorted from them (not recorded which). These receptors originate from a man aged 18-30 years who had mild COVID-19 (a few samples of this study predate the infection). Cell type and time point are not known.

This clonotype was counted ten times or more. The chain joins TRBV20-1 to TRBJ2-1, with D uncertain. V gave up 1 base and J gave up 5 bases, with 12 bases separating them. The CDR3 contains 14 residues. The germline gives CDR1 DFQATT, CDR2 SNEGSKA (reference sequence). CDR3 nucleotide sequence: TGCAGTGCTAGAGGATTTCGGGCTAACAATGAGCAGTTCTTC. Translated, it gives CSARGFRANNEQFF.

This clonotype was recorded at least ten times. This rearrangement joins TRBV12-3 or TRBV12-4 to TRBJ1-1; a weak D match, TRBD1 (5 bases). CDR3 size: 13 residues. Between the trimmed V and J ends, which lost 5 bases and 0 bases, there was a span of 7 bases. The CDR3 sequence: CASSPTVNTEAFF. For the CDR3, the DNA is TGTGCCAGCAGTCCGACAGTGAACACTGAAGCTTTCTTT.

This chain uses TRBV12-3 or TRBV12-4 with TRBJ2-7; the D gene could be TRBD1 or TRBD2 (6 bases each). This CDR3 has 14 amino acids. V lost 1 base to trimming and J lost 2 bases, with 9 bases between them. In nucleotides, the CDR3 is TGTGCCAGCAGTTTAGACGGGGGCCCCTACGAGCAGTACTTC. Translation: CASSLDGGPYEQYF.

This chain joins TRBV27 and TRBJ1-2; D is ambiguous. Germline CDR1 is MNHEY and CDR2 is SMNVEV (reference sequence). The CDR3 has 15 amino acids. The V end was cut by 6 bases, the J end by 8 bases, with 22 bases between. The CDR3, as DNA: TGTGCCAGCAGCCGGAATAGAAGGGATTCGGAAGGCTACACCTTC. Its protein is CASSRNRRDSEGYTF.

This clonotype was seen repeatedly, ten times or more. The chain has TRBV5-6 and TRBJ2-7; D possibly matches TRBD1 or TRBD2 (5 bases each). With 3 bases removed from V and 3 bases from J, the gap between germline ends came to 16 bases. From germline, CDR1 is SGHDT and CDR2 YYEEEE. CDR3 length: 15 residues. In nucleotides, the CDR3 is TGTGCCAGCAGCTCCGGACCGGGACCCCGCTACGAGCAGTACGTC. It codes for CASSSGPGPRYEQYV.

This clonotype was counted many times. This chain joins TRBV30 and TRBJ2-5; D call uncertain. V dropped 0 bases and J dropped 3 bases, with 5 bases sitting between them. CDR3 size: 12 residues. Germline lookup yields CDR1 GTSNPN and CDR2 SVGIG (reference sequence). CDR3 DNA sequence: TGTGCCTGGAGTGTAGCCGAAGAGACCCAGTACTTC. Translating it yields CAWSVAEETQYF.

The chain uses TRBV28 and TRBJ2-3, with 9 bases lining up with TRBD1. CDR1 and CDR2 (germline): MDHEN, SYDVKM. The CDR3 consists of 15 residues. V dropped 6 bases and J dropped 0; count of bases not matched to a gene: 4. The CDR3, as DNA: TGTGCCAGCAGCTGGACAGGGGATAGCACAGATACGCAGTATTTT. Protein sequence: CASSWTGDSTDTQYF.

V and J are TRBV5-4 and TRBJ1-2; perhaps TRBD1 as D (5 bases). The CDR3 consists of 13 residues. Germline assignment: CDR1 SGHNT and CDR2 YYREEE (reference sequence). Trimming removed 5 bases from V and 6 bases from J, with 14 bases in between. This CDR3 reads CASSLREGHGYTF. The CDR3 DNA sequence: TGTGCCAGCAGTCTCCGGGAGGGGCATGGCTACACCTTC.

This clonotype was observed many times. The chain is built from TRBV4-3 and TRBJ2-3, with D uncertain. With 5 bases removed from V and 2 bases from J, the gap between germline ends came to 11 bases. CDR3 size: 14 residues. From germline, CDR1 is LGHNA and CDR2 YSLEER. The CDR3 here is CASSSLENTDTQYF. Here the CDR3 DNA reads TGCGCCAGCAGCTCCCTAGAAAACACAGATACGCAGTATTTT.

The chain recombines TRBV7-2 with TRBJ2-2; 10 nucleotides align to TRBD2. Germline V lookup: CDR1 SGHTA, CDR2 FQGNSA. V lost 5 bases to trimming and J lost 0 bases; unmatched junction nucleotides: 9. This CDR3 spans 18 amino acids. The CDR3 region has the DNA TGTGCCAGCAGCCCCAGGGCCAGCGGGGGGGCGAACACCGGGGAGCTGTTTTTT. Translation: CASSPRASGGANTGELFF.

This clonotype came up many times. The chain is built from TRBV5-6 and TRBJ2-2, with D unclear. The germline gives CDR1 SGHDT, CDR2 YYEEEE. Trimming removed 2 bases at V and 6 bases at J, with 5 bases between. This CDR3 spans 12 amino acids. The CDR3 coding sequence is TGTGCCAGCAGCTTCTATCCCGGGGAGCTGTTTTTT. It is translated as CASSFYPGELFF.

This clonotype was counted many times. This sequence joins TRBV6-1 and TRBJ2-3; D may match TRBD1 or TRBD2 (6 bases each). With 8 bases removed from V and 4 bases from J, the gap between germline ends came to 13 bases. This CDR3 spans 13 amino acids. Germline lookup yields CDR1 MNHNS and CDR2 SASEGT. CDR3 nucleotides: TGTGCCAGCGGGGGGCTAGGCGCAGATACGCAGTATTTT. The encoded protein is CASGGLGADTQYF.

This clonotype was detected ten times or more. The chain recombines TRBV12-3 or TRBV12-4 with TRBJ2-3; weak D call: TRBD2 (5 bases). V was clipped by 2 bases and J by 5 bases, with 5 bases between them. CDR3 size: 12 residues. CDR3 protein: CASSLREDTQYF. DNA for the CDR3: TGTGCCAGCAGTTTACGGGAAGATACGCAGTATTTT.